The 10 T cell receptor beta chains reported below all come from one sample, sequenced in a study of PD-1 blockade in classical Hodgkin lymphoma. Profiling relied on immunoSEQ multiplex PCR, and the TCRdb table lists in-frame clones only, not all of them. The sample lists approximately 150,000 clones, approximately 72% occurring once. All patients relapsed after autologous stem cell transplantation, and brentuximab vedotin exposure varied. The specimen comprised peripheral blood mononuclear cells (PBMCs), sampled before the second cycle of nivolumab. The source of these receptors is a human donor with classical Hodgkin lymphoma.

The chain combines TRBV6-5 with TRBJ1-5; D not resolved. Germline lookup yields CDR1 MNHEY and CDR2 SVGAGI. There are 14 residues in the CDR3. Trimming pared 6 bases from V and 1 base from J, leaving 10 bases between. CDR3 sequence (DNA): TGTGCCAGCAGACCCCACGCCAGCAATCAGCCCCAGCATTTT. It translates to CASRPHASNQPQHF.

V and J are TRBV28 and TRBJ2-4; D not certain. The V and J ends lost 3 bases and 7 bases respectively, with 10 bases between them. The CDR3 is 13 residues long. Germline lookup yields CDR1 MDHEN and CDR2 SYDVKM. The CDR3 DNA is TGTGCCAGCAGTTTCCGGAGCCTGAACATTCAGTACTTC. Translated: CASSFRSLNIQYF.

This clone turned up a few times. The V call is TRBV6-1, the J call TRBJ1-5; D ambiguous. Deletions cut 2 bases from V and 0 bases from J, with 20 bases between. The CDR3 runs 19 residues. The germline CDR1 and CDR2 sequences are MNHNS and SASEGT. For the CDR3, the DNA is TGTGCCAGCAGTGAACCTAATCACCGCTATCGGGGTAGCAATCAGCCCCAGCATTTT. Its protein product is CASSEPNHRYRGSNQPQHF.

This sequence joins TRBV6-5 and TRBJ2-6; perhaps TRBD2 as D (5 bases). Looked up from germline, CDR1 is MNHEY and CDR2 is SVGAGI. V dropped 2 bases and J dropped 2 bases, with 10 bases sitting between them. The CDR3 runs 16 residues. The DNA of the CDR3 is TGTGCCAGCAGTTACACTCGGGGTGCTGGGGCCAACGTCCTGACTTTC. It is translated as CASSYTRGAGANVLTF.

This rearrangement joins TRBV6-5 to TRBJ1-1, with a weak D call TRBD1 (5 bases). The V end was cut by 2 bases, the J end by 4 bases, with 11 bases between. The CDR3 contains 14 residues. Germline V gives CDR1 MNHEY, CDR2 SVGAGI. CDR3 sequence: CASSYGGASTEAFF. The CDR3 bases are TGTGCCAGCAGTTACGGTGGGGCAAGCACTGAAGCTTTCTTT.

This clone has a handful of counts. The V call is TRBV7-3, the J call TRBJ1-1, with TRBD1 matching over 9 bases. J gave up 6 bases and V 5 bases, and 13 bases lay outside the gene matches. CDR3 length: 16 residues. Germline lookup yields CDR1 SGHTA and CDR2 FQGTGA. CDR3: CASSGPGTGMGAEAFF. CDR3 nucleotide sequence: TGTGCCAGCAGCGGTCCCGGGACAGGGATGGGCGCTGAAGCTTTCTTT.

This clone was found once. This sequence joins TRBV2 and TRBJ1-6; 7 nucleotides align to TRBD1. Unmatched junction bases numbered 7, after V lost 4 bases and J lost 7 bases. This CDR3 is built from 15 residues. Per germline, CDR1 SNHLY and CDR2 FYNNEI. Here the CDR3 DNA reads TGTGCCAGCAGTGTAGATGGGACAGAAAATTCACCCCTCCACTTT. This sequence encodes CASSVDGTENSPLHF.

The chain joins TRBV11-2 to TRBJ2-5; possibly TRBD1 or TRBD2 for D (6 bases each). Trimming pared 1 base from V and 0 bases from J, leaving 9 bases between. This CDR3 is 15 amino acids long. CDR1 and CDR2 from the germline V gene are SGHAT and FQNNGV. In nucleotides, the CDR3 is TGTGCCAGCAGCTTAGGGGGGGCGTACCAAGAGACCCAGTACTTC. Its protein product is CASSLGGAYQETQYF.

The CDR3 bases are TGTGCCAGTAGTATAGCCCTCGGGACTAGCTGGTACGAGCAGTACTTC. Translated, it gives CASSIALGTSWYEQYF. The J gene is TRBJ2-7, the V gene TRBV19; 9 bases map to TRBD2. This CDR3 comprises 16 residues. V lost 1 base, J lost 4 bases, and 8 bases stayed unmatched. CDR1 and CDR2 (germline): LNHDA, SQIVND (reference sequence).

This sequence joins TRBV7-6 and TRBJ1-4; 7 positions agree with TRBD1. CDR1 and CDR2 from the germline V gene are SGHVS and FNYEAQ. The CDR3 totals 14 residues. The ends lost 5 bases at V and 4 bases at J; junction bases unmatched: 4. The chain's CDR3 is CASSPGTVNEKLFF. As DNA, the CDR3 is TGTGCCAGCAGCCCCGGGACAGTTAATGAAAAACTGTTTTTT.